A single sample is the source of the 22 T cell receptor beta chains below, sequenced in a study of blood T cells in healthy people across ages. Sample-barcoded 5' priming and a J-beta primer mix drove a second PCR of roughly 6 to 12 cycles. Each CDR3 protein is one row after TCRdb ran MiXCR on the 5' RACE reads. Found here are 800,000 or so distinct CDR3 sequences, 62% of them singletons; the top ten hold around a quarter. Sequenced material: blood. These receptors were obtained from a man aged 25 to 40 in good health.

The chain couples TRBV2 to TRBJ2-5, with 7 bases lining up with TRBD1. Germline V gene data show CDR1 as SNHLY and CDR2 as FYNNEI. This CDR3 has 13 amino acids. The V and J ends lost 6 bases and 5 bases, in that order; junction bases with no gene match: 6. CDR3 region: CASSNRGAETQYF. CDR3 sequence (DNA): TGTGCCAGCAGCAACAGGGGAGCGGAGACCCAGTACTTC.

The V gene is TRBV18, the J gene TRBJ2-5; TRBD2 matches at 8 bases. The CDR3 totals 15 residues. CDR1 KGHSH and CDR2 LQKENI come from the germline V gene. V dropped 4 bases and J dropped 3; count of bases not matched to a gene: 7. The CDR3 loop is CASSQPGGAEETQYF. The CDR3 nucleotides read TGTGCCAGCTCACAACCGGGGGGGGCTGAAGAGACCCAGTACTTC.

The chain combines TRBV20-1 with TRBJ2-5, with TRBD2 as a possible D gene (6 bases). V was pared by 6 bases and J by 11 bases, with 31 bases between. Germline-derived CDR1 and CDR2 are DFQATT and SNEGSKA (reference sequence). The CDR3 covers 16 residues. The DNA for the CDR3 is TGCAGTGCCGATGGAACCGGGACTCCCGGACCCAATGAGCAGTACTTC. Amino acid sequence: CSADGTGTPGPNEQYF.

This clonotype is a singleton in its sample. The chain carries TRBV7-2 and TRBJ1-2; possibly TRBD1 for D (5 bases). The CDR3 loop spans 15 amino acids. Germline CDR1 reads SGHTA; CDR2 reads FQGNSA. V lost 7 bases and J lost 1, with 16 bases in between. DNA of the CDR3: TGTGCCAGCACCTTGGGGGGGGTTGGTAACTATGGCTACACCTTC. It translates to CASTLGGVGNYGYTF.

The CDR3 protein is CASSEWDRAQPQHF. CDR3 DNA: TGTGCCAGCAGTGAATGGGACAGGGCTCAGCCCCAGCATTTT. The chain links TRBV2 to TRBJ1-5; 9 bases fit TRBD1. Trimming removed 2 bases from V and 6 bases from J; junction bases left unmatched: 2. Germline V gene sequence: CDR1 SNHLY, CDR2 FYNNEI. This CDR3 region has 14 residues. The full variable domain, completed using reference TRBV2 and TRBJ1-5, is EPEVTQTPSHQVTQMGQEVILRCVPISNHLYFYWYRQILGQKVEFLVSFYNNEISEKSEIFDDQFSVERPDGSNFTLKIRSTKLEDSAMYFCASSEWDRAQPQHFGDGTRLSIL.

J is TRBJ2-7 and V is TRBV5-6, with TRBD1 matching 9 bases. Germline CDR1 is SGHDT and CDR2 is YYEEEE. V dropped 6 bases and J dropped 5; count of bases not matched to a gene: 12. The CDR3 is made up of 15 amino acids. As DNA, the CDR3 is TGTGCCAGCACCATGACAGGGGGATTTAAGGACGAGCAGTACTTC. Protein product: CASTMTGGFKDEQYF.

The chain is built from TRBV6-2 or TRBV6-3 and TRBJ1-2; TRBD1 is a possible D gene (5 bases). The V gene lost 4 bases and the J gene lost 5 bases, with 14 bases spanning the gap. CDR1 is MNHEY and CDR2 is SVGEGT in the germline V gene. The CDR3 length is 14 residues. The CDR3 coding sequence is TGTGCCAGCAGTTTCTGGGACGGGGATTATGGCTACACCTTC. Translation: CASSFWDGDYGYTF.

This chain uses TRBV5-6 with TRBJ2-2, with D tentatively TRBD1 (6 bases). From germline, CDR1 is SGHDT and CDR2 YYEEEE. The CDR3 runs 16 residues. The V and J ends lost 0 bases and 3 bases respectively, with 12 bases between them. CDR3 coding DNA: TGTGCCAGCAGCTTGGTTGCAGGGGTGTACACCGGGGAGCTGTTTTTT. Protein sequence: CASSLVAGVYTGELFF.

This clonotype was observed a handful of times. The V and J genes are TRBV6-7 and TRBJ1-5, with TRBD1 matching 12 bases. TRBV6-7 falls under the ORF class, with uncertain function. Unmatched junction bases numbered 3, after V lost 2 bases and J lost 4 bases. CDR3 length: 16 residues. DNA of the CDR3: TGTGCCAGCAGTTACAAGGGACAGGGGGCGAATCAGCCCCAGCATTTT. This sequence encodes CASSYKGQGANQPQHF.

The chain uses TRBV29-1 and TRBJ2-3, with 10 bases lining up with TRBD1. Germline CDR1 reads SQVTM; CDR2 reads ANQGSEA. V lost 6 bases to trimming and J lost 0 bases; unmatched junction nucleotides: 12. This CDR3 is built from 17 residues. The CDR3: CSVRRTGGNPSTDTQYF. For the CDR3, the DNA is TGCAGCGTCAGAAGGACAGGGGGAAATCCTAGCACAGATACGCAGTATTTT.

This clonotype was seen more than once but under ten times. The CDR3 sequence is CSARGVRQGTLQETQYF. The DNA for the CDR3 is TGCAGTGCTAGGGGGGTGAGACAGGGGACCCTCCAAGAGACCCAGTACTTC. The rearrangement links TRBV20-1 to TRBJ2-5; TRBD1 agrees at 8 bases. In germline, CDR1 is DFQATT, CDR2 SNEGSKA (reference sequence). There are 17 residues in the CDR3. V trimming: 3 bases; J trimming: 1 base; junction bases outside the gene matches: 13.

This clonotype was recorded a few times. The rearrangement uses TRBV20-1 and TRBJ2-5, with D possibly being TRBD2 (6 bases). Germline CDR1 reads DFQATT; CDR2 reads SNEGSKA (reference sequence). The CDR3 is made up of 13 amino acids. V was cut by 4 bases and J by 4 bases, with 13 bases left in between. The CDR3 spells CSATVGGRETQYF. The CDR3, as DNA: TGCAGTGCTACGGTCGGGGGACGAGAGACCCAGTACTTC.

The rearrangement links TRBV10-3 to TRBJ1-5; 7 bases fit TRBD1. V was pared by 5 bases and J by 6 bases, with 7 bases of the junction left unmatched. Germline V CDR1 and CDR2: ENHRY, SYGVKD. This CDR3 is 14 amino acids long. CDR3 sequence: CAISLRQGGQPQHF. The DNA of the CDR3 is TGTGCCATCAGTCTCAGACAGGGAGGTCAGCCCCAGCATTTT.

The rearrangement joins TRBV24-1 to TRBJ2-7, with D possibly matching TRBD1 (5 bases). Trimming took 0 bases from V and 3 from J, leaving 5 bases between them. CDR1 KGHDR and CDR2 SFDVKD come from the germline V gene. The CDR3 is made up of 13 amino acids. The CDR3 sequence: CATSDLDSYEQYF. As DNA, the CDR3 is TGTGCCACCAGTGATTTGGACAGCTACGAGCAGTACTTC.

The gene calls are TRBV9 and TRBJ2-1, with D perhaps given as TRBD1 or TRBD2 (5 bases each). Germline V gene sequence: CDR1 SGDLS, CDR2 YYNGEE. This CDR3 contains 14 residues. Trimming stripped 2 bases from V and 2 bases from J, with 8 bases between. CDR3 region: CASSVGEPYNEQFF. The CDR3 DNA sequence: TGTGCCAGCAGCGTGGGGGAGCCCTACAATGAGCAGTTCTTC.

The rearrangement uses TRBV20-1 and TRBJ2-1; possible D gene TRBD2, 6 bases. The germline V and J ends were trimmed by 5 bases and 1 base, with 15 bases remaining between them. The CDR3 runs 15 residues. Germline V gives CDR1 DFQATT, CDR2 SNEGSKA (reference sequence). CDR3 amino acids: CSAPGDRRSYNEQFF. In DNA form, the CDR3 reads TGCAGTGCTCCGGGAGATCGTCGATCCTACAATGAGCAGTTCTTC.

The chain recombines TRBV2 with TRBJ1-2, with TRBD1 matching 7 bases. Germline assignment: CDR1 SNHLY and CDR2 FYNNEI. The CDR3 is 14 residues long. J lost 6 bases, V lost 11 bases, and 15 bases had no gene match. The CDR3 loop is CACTRDRADNGYTF. The DNA of the CDR3 is TGTGCCTGCACCCGAGACAGGGCGGATAATGGCTACACCTTC.

V is TRBV6-6 and J is TRBJ2-6, with D perhaps TRBD2 (5 bases). The germline V gene has CDR1 MNHNY and CDR2 SVGAGI (reference sequence). Trimming removed 0 bases from V and 0 bases from J, with 9 bases in between. The CDR3 extends over 17 amino acids. The CDR3 DNA follows: TGTGCCAGCAGTTACTCGCGGAGGAGCTCTGGGGCCAACGTCCTGACTTTC. The encoded protein is CASSYSRRSSGANVLTF.

The gene calls are TRBV2 and TRBJ1-6; TRBD1 matches 9 bases. The CDR3 spans 15 residues. V dropped 4 bases and J dropped 7; count of bases not matched to a gene: 5. Germline assignment: CDR1 SNHLY and CDR2 FYNNEI. The CDR3 reads CASSGDRVENSPLHF. The CDR3 DNA reads as TGTGCCAGCAGTGGGGACAGGGTAGAGAATTCACCCCTCCACTTT.

Notes on this clonotype: Germline is not matched at one junction end, which may reflect a read error. The chain combines TRBV7-2 with TRBJ2-7; 12 positions agree with TRBD2. Germline-derived CDR1 and CDR2 are SGHTA and FQGNSA. The CDR3 sequence is 17 residues long. CDR3 nucleotides: TGTGCAAGCAGCCAAGTACTAGCGGGGGGTTTTCCCTACGAGCAGTACTTC. It translates to CASSQVLAGGFPYEQYF.

The chain couples TRBV6-1 to TRBJ2-1, with a tentative D call TRBD1 (5 bases). The length of the CDR3 is 16 residues. V lost 2 bases and J 0 bases, leaving 11 bases between the germline ends. CDR1 is MNHNS, CDR2 SASEGT, per germline. CDR3 residues: CASSESHRSSYNEQFF. CDR3 DNA sequence: TGTGCCAGCAGTGAATCCCACAGGAGCTCCTACAATGAGCAGTTCTTC.

V usage is TRBV19 and J usage is TRBJ2-7; 8 bases are a match to TRBD1. V gave up 5 bases and J gave up 3 bases; unmatched junction bases: 9. The germline CDR1 and CDR2 sequences are LNHDA and SQIVND (reference sequence). The CDR3 loop spans 15 amino acids. The CDR3 DNA reads TGTGCCAGTAGTCAAGGACAGGGCTTCAGCTACGAGCAGTACTTC. Its protein is CASSQGQGFSYEQYF.